A selection of T cell receptor beta chains follows, all from one sample in a study of T cell responses to AZD1222 COVID-19 vaccine. This table comes from immunoSEQ multiplex PCR, and its TCRdb copy is limited to in-frame clones, with some not included. The top ten clones hold 6.9% of a sample with approximately 50,000 clones, 86% of them seen once. The sequenced sample was peripheral blood, obtained 28 days after the second AZD1222 dose. The receptors originated from an adult who received the AZD1222 COVID-19 vaccine. Each CDR3 is given with its conserved first and last residue. Fields, in order: V gene, D gene, J gene, clone size, CDR3 protein, CDR3 DNA. A D gene is named only where the DNA matches it firmly. For some rows the clone size is stated as once, few or many, or as a class when expanded; others skip it.

>TRBV4-1|-|TRBJ1-5|-
CASSRLPTGEQPQHF
TGCGCCAGCAGCCGCCTACCGACAGGTGAGCAGCCCCAGCATTTT
>TRBV10-3|-|TRBJ2-2|once
CAISGVATNTGELFF
TGTGCCATCAGTGGAGTGGCAACGAACACCGGGGAGCTGTTTTTT
>TRBV6-6|-|TRBJ2-5|once
CASSYSLAQETQYF
TGTGCCAGCAGTTACTCCCTAGCTCAGGAGACCCAGTACTTC
>TRBV7-9|TRBD1|TRBJ2-7|-
CASSPRTGRPYEQYF
TGTGCCAGCAGCCCTCGGACAGGGAGGCCCTACGAGCAGTACTTC
>TRBV15|TRBD2|TRBJ2-5|-
CATSRDSGFETQYF
TGTGCCACCAGCAGAGATAGCGGGTTTGAGACCCAGTACTTC
>TRBV9|-|TRBJ1-3|-
CASSVAPGGTIYF
TGTGCCAGCAGCGTAGCCCCGGGGGGCACCATATATTTT
>TRBV6-5|-|TRBJ1-1|-
CASRKGGTEAFF
TGTGCCAGCAGAAAGGGCGGCACTGAAGCTTTCTTT
>TRBV3-1/TRBV3-2|-|TRBJ1-2|-
CASSQSPGVGYTF
TGTGCCAGCAGCCAATCCCCCGGCGTCGGCTACACCTTC
>TRBV7-3|TRBD2|TRBJ2-1|-
CASSLNMGLAGVVNEQFF
TGTGCCAGCAGCTTAAACATGGGACTAGCGGGAGTCGTCAATGAGCAGTTCTTC
>TRBV18|-|TRBJ1-2|-
CASSSRDPHGYTF
TGTGCCAGCTCATCCCGGGACCCCCATGGCTACACCTTC
>TRBV5-4|-|TRBJ1-2|-
CASSLGRTNYGYTF
TGTGCCAGCAGCTTGGGAAGAACTAACTATGGCTACACCTTC
>TRBV30|-|TRBJ1-1|-
CAWSVGLKAFF
TGTGCCTGGAGTGTCGGTCTTAAGGCTTTCTTT
>TRBV6-5|TRBD1|TRBJ1-2|-
CASRGTGSNYGYTF
TGTGCCAGCAGAGGGACAGGGTCTAACTATGGCTACACCTTC
>TRBV5-4|-|TRBJ2-1|-
CASSFINEQFF
TGTGCCAGCAGCTTCATCAATGAGCAGTTCTTC
>TRBV6-5|-|TRBJ1-1|-
CASSYETGNTEAFF
TGTGCCAGCAGCTATGAGACGGGGAACACTGAAGCTTTCTTT
>TRBV30|-|TRBJ2-5|-
CAWSVALGVETQYF
TGTGCCTGGAGTGTAGCGTTAGGAGTAGAGACCCAGTACTTC
>TRBV4-1|-|TRBJ1-1|-
CASSQGTLGGRNTEAFF
TGCGCCAGCAGCCAGGGTACTCTCGGGGGGCGGAACACTGAAGCTTTCTTT
>TRBV10-3|-|TRBJ2-3|once
CAISAQKWNTDTQYF
TGTGCCATCAGCGCCCAGAAGTGGAACACAGATACGCAGTATTTT
>TRBV15|TRBD2|TRBJ2-1|-
CATSTDPTGGIYNEQFF
TGTGCCACCAGCACGGATCCGACGGGAGGAATTTACAATGAGCAGTTCTTC
>TRBV12-3/TRBV12-4|-|TRBJ2-7|-
CASRFGSYEQYF
TGTGCCAGCAGGTTCGGGAGCTACGAGCAGTACTTC
>TRBV5-1|TRBD2|TRBJ2-1|-
CASSYGPLAAEQFF
TGCGCCAGCAGCTACGGGCCCCTAGCGGCTGAGCAGTTCTTC
>TRBV18|TRBD2|TRBJ2-3|-
CASSQRGGPDTQYF
TGTGCCAGCTCTCAGCGGGGGGGCCCAGATACGCAGTATTTT
>TRBV28|TRBD1|TRBJ1-5|once
CASSSGGRPQHF
TGTGCCAGCAGTTCAGGGGGCAGGCCCCAGCATTTT
>TRBV7-8|-|TRBJ2-5|-
CASSPSGKAQYF
TGTGCCAGCAGCCCCTCTGGAAAGGCCCAGTACTTC
>TRBV7-9|TRBD1|TRBJ1-6|-
CASSPPGQGNNSPLHF
TGTGCCAGCAGCCCACCGGGACAGGGGAATAATTCACCCCTCCACTTT
>TRBV7-8|-|TRBJ1-5|-
CASSFFSGARANQPQHF
TGTGCCAGCAGCTTCTTCTCGGGGGCGAGGGCCAATCAGCCCCAGCATTTT
>TRBV6-5|TRBD2|TRBJ2-3|-
CASSPGTIRDTQYF
TGTGCCAGCAGTCCCGGGACTATAAGAGATACGCAGTATTTT
>TRBV10-3|TRBD1|TRBJ1-6|-
CAIKGPGQDSPLHF
TGTGCCATCAAGGGTCCGGGACAGGATTCACCCCTCCACTTT
>TRBV14|-|TRBJ2-2|once
CASSQVNGAGELFF
TGTGCCAGCAGCCAAGTCAACGGGGCCGGGGAGCTGTTTTTT
>TRBV7-7|-|TRBJ2-5|-
CASSSTGSETQYF
TGTGCTAGCAGCTCCACAGGGTCCGAGACCCAGTACTTC
>TRBV28|-|TRBJ1-2|-
CASSLAAHRGYTF
TGTGCCAGCAGTTTGGCAGCCCATCGTGGCTACACCTTC
>TRBV28|TRBD1|TRBJ1-6|-
CASVQGALNSPLHF
TGTGCCAGTGTTCAGGGGGCTCTAAATTCACCCCTCCACTTT
>TRBV14|TRBD1|TRBJ2-7|-
CASSRLPGQGSAQYF
TGTGCCAGCAGCCGGTTACCGGGACAGGGGTCTGCGCAGTACTTC
>TRBV6-6|-|TRBJ1-1|-
CASSFSVNTEAFF
TGTGCCAGCAGTTTTAGTGTGAACACTGAAGCTTTCTTT
>TRBV9|-|TRBJ2-2|once
CASSVTGNTGELFF
TGTGCCAGCAGCGTTACAGGGAACACCGGGGAGCTGTTTTTT
>TRBV2|-|TRBJ1-2|-
CASSEPGVHGYTF
TGTGCCAGCAGTGAGCCAGGGGTTCATGGCTACACCTTC
>TRBV10-3|-|TRBJ1-3|-
CAISESYSLSGNTIYF
TGTGCCATCAGTGAGTCATACAGCCTCTCTGGAAACACCATATATTTT
>TRBV5-1|-|TRBJ2-1|-
CASSLPDSVGRQFF
TGCGCCAGCAGCTTGCCTGACTCAGTGGGTCGACAGTTCTTC
>TRBV13|-|TRBJ1-6|few
CASSYLHGSPLHF
TGTGCCAGCAGCTACCTACACGGATCACCCCTCCACTTT
>TRBV28|TRBD1|TRBJ1-1|-
CASSPSGQGNTEAFF
TGTGCCAGCAGTCCATCGGGACAGGGGAACACTGAAGCTTTCTTT
>TRBV3-1/TRBV3-2|TRBD1|TRBJ1-1|-
CASSRIGQGGTEAFF
TGTGCCAGCAGCCGCATCGGACAGGGAGGGACTGAAGCTTTCTTT
>TRBV24-1|-|TRBJ2-1|once
CATSEDRQSLRGPGWNEQFF
TGTGCCACCAGTGAAGATCGACAGTCGCTGCGGGGTCCGGGATGGAATGAGCAGTTCTTC
>TRBV5-4|-|TRBJ2-2|-
CASSRTGTLNTGELFF
TGTGCCAGCAGCCGGACCGGGACACTGAACACCGGGGAGCTGTTTTTT
>TRBV7-9|-|TRBJ2-5|-
CASSSYGETQYF
TGTGCCAGCAGTTCTTATGGGGAGACCCAGTACTTC
>TRBV7-2|TRBD2|TRBJ2-7|-
CASSFSGAYEQYF
TGTGCCAGCAGCTTTAGCGGGGCTTACGAGCAGTACTTC
>TRBV9|-|TRBJ2-3|-
CASSVGSAPSTDTQYF
TGTGCCAGCAGCGTAGGGTCAGCCCCTAGCACAGATACGCAGTATTTT
>TRBV19|-|TRBJ2-2|-
CASSIAGRSITGELFF
TGTGCCAGTAGTATAGCAGGCAGGTCAATAACCGGGGAGCTGTTTTTT
>TRBV18|-|TRBJ2-7|-
CASSPRGLGEVQYF
TGTGCCAGCTCACCCCGGGGTTTGGGAGAGGTGCAGTACTTC
>TRBV29-1|-|TRBJ1-1|-
CSVERQSNTEAFF
TGCAGCGTTGAACGGCAGTCGAACACTGAAGCTTTCTTT
>TRBV5-6|-|TRBJ1-2|once
CASSGQTYLYGYTF
TGTGCCAGCAGCGGTCAGACGTACCTCTATGGCTACACCTTC
>TRBV18|-|TRBJ1-5|-
CASSPQGGDQPQHF
TGTGCCAGCTCACCACAGGGAGGCGATCAGCCCCAGCATTTT
>TRBV6-6|-|TRBJ1-2|once
CASSYSDSPNYGYTF
TGTGCCAGCAGTTACTCGGACAGCCCTAACTATGGCTACACCTTC
>TRBV7-9|-|TRBJ2-7|once
CASSSPPGAISYEQYF
TGTGCCAGCAGCTCACCGCCGGGGGCGATCTCCTACGAGCAGTACTTC
>TRBV19|-|TRBJ2-5|once
CASSIAQVQETQYF
TGTGCCAGTAGTATAGCGCAGGTCCAAGAGACCCAGTACTTC
>TRBV7-2|TRBD1|TRBJ1-2|-
CASSLGGGQGYGYTF
TGTGCCAGCAGCTTGGGAGGAGGACAGGGGTATGGCTACACCTTC
>TRBV7-8|-|TRBJ2-1|-
CASSPQENEQFF
TGTGCCAGCAGCCCGCAGGAAAATGAGCAGTTCTTC
>TRBV30|-|TRBJ1-2|-
CAWSSEAYGYTF
TGTGCCTGGAGTTCGGAGGCTTATGGCTACACCTTC
>TRBV18|-|TRBJ2-3|-
CASSSRWATDTQYF
TGTGCCAGCTCGAGTAGGTGGGCAACAGATACGCAGTATTTT
>TRBV18|TRBD1|TRBJ1-2|-
CASSPGQGDQGYTF
TGTGCCAGCTCACCGGGACAGGGGGATCAGGGCTACACCTTC